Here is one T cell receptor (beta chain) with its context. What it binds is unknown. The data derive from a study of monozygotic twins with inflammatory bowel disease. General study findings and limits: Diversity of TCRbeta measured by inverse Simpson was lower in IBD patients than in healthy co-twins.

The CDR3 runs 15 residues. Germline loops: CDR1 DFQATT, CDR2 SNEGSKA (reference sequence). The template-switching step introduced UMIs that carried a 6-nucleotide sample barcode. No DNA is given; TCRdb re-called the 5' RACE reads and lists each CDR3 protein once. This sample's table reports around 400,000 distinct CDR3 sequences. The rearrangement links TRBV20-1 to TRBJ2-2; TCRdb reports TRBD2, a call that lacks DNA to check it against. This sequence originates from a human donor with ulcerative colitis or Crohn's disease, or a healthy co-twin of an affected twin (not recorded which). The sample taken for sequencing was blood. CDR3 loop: CSASGLAGDTGELFF.